The 15 T cell receptor beta chains given below trace back to one sample, sequenced in a study of T cells in Graves' hyperthyroidism and ophthalmopathy. The TCR beta CDR3 regions underwent amplification using RNA transcripts as the source. The TCR CDR3 first-round RT-PCR relied on the HTBI primer set. A single record per CDR3 protein comes from TCRdb applying MiXCR to the multiplex PCR reads. The table has a few hundred thousand distinct CDR3 sequences, roughly an eighth seen once. Sequenced material: blood. These receptor sequences come from a woman younger than 35 with Graves' hyperthyroidism.

This clonotype was counted between two and nine times. The chain carries TRBV5-6 and TRBJ2-4; D tentatively reads TRBD1 or TRBD2 (5 bases each). CDR3 length equals 15 residues. The V gene's germline CDR1 is SGHDT and CDR2 YYEEEE. Trimming pared 4 bases from V and 6 bases from J, leaving 17 bases between. Here the CDR3 DNA reads TGTGCCAGCAGCCACACCCGGGACGGCCTAAACATTCAGTACTTC. This sequence encodes CASSHTRDGLNIQYF.

This clonotype was recorded many times. CDR3 bases: TGCAGCGTTGGGGATCAGCGGCGTAGCACAGATACGCAGTATTTT. Translation: CSVGDQRRSTDTQYF. V and J are TRBV29-1 and TRBJ2-3; D is perhaps TRBD2 (5 bases). The V and J ends lost 4 bases and 0 bases respectively, with 14 bases between them. Germline assignment: CDR1 SQVTM and CDR2 ANQGSEA. The CDR3 contains 15 residues.

This clonotype was observed at least ten times. The V gene is TRBV4-1, the J gene TRBJ1-2, with 7 bases matching TRBD1. Looked up from germline, CDR1 is MGHRA and CDR2 is YSYEKL. Trimming took 4 bases from V and 1 from J; bases not matched to a gene: 6. The CDR3 totals 15 residues. CDR3 sequence reads: CASSPVGQHNYGYTF. In DNA, the CDR3 is TGCGCCAGCAGCCCCGTGGGACAGCATAACTATGGCTACACCTTC.

In this sample, this clonotype turned up many times. The chain links TRBV12-3 or TRBV12-4 to TRBJ1-3; D might be TRBD1 (5 bases). Trimming took off 4 bases at V and 0 bases at J, with 10 bases between the two ends. CDR3 size: 15 residues. Here the CDR3 reads CASSWAGVSGNTIYF. DNA for the CDR3: TGTGCCAGCAGTTGGGCGGGGGTCTCTGGAAACACCATATATTTT.

The rearrangement joins TRBV7-2 to TRBJ2-2, with 7 bases matching TRBD2. The trim removed 2 bases at V and 7 bases at J, leaving 7 bases unmatched. This CDR3 is built from 15 residues. CDR1 and CDR2 (germline): SGHTA, FQGNSA. The CDR3 reads CASSLMERDGGELFF. CDR3 DNA: TGTGCCAGCAGCTTAATGGAGCGGGATGGCGGGGAGCTGTTTTTT.

The chain couples TRBV20-1 to TRBJ1-1; no reliable D call. The CDR3 length is 13 residues. V shed 3 bases and J shed 4 bases, with 12 bases lying between them. From germline, CDR1 is DFQATT and CDR2 SNEGSKA (reference sequence). The DNA for the CDR3 is TGCAGTGCTAGGGTGGGAGTTATCACTGAAGCTTTCTTT. Its protein is CSARVGVITEAFF.

This clonotype appeared a few times. The chain carries TRBV12-3 or TRBV12-4 and TRBJ1-5, with 7 positions matching TRBD1. Unmatched junction bases numbered 7, after V lost 4 bases and J lost 7 bases. CDR3 length: 14 amino acids. CDR3 sequence reads: CASSSRQGRQPQHF. Written as DNA, the CDR3 is TGTGCCAGCAGTTCCCGACAGGGCCGGCAGCCCCAGCATTTT.

This clonotype came up many times. The rearrangement uses TRBV6-1 and TRBJ2-7; maybe TRBD2 (5 bases). The V end was cut by 8 bases, the J end by 4 bases, with 15 bases between. The CDR3 runs to 13 residues. Germline V gene lookup returns CDR1 MNHNS and CDR2 SASEGT. The CDR3 DNA sequence: TGTGCCAGCCGGCTAGCTTCAGTGTACGAGCAGTACTTC. As protein: CASRLASVYEQYF.

This clonotype was found a few times. V and J are TRBV14 and TRBJ2-3; D unresolved. The germline CDR1 and CDR2 sequences are SGHDN and FVKESK. There are 12 residues in the CDR3. V was pared by 3 bases and J by 3 bases, with 4 bases between. The CDR3 DNA follows: TGTGCCAGCAGCCATATAACAGATACGCAGTATTTT. Its protein is CASSHITDTQYF.

The table lists this clonotype with many counts. The chain couples TRBV28 to TRBJ1-6; D not certain. The V gene's germline CDR1 is MDHEN and CDR2 SYDVKM. The CDR3 totals 11 residues. Trimming stripped 8 bases from V and 18 bases from J, with 17 bases between. The CDR3 DNA follows: TGTGCCAGCTCTCTGACGACCTATCGCCACTTT. Its translation: CASSLTTYRHF.

This clonotype has a count of ten or more. The V and J genes are TRBV4-1 and TRBJ2-3, with D possibly matching TRBD2 (6 bases). V was trimmed by 4 bases and J by 4 bases, leaving 18 bases between them. This CDR3 contains 16 residues. Germline values: CDR1 MGHRA, CDR2 YSYEKL. CDR3 DNA: TGCGCCAGCAGCCCCTCGGAGGCGGGACCGGCAGATACGCAGTATTTT. It yields the protein CASSPSEAGPADTQYF.

CDR3 DNA: TGCAGTGCTAGAGGGACTAGCGGGAGAGGGGAGACCCAGTACTTC. Translating gives CSARGTSGRGETQYF. J is TRBJ2-5 and V is TRBV20-1; 13 bases fit TRBD2. Germline assignment: CDR1 DFQATT and CDR2 SNEGSKA (reference sequence). Trimming took 1 base from V and 5 from J; bases not matched to a gene: 4. The length of the CDR3 is 15 residues.

The sample holds many counts of this clonotype. The V gene is TRBV30, the J gene TRBJ1-1; the D gene is possibly TRBD1 (5 bases). Germline CDR1 reads GTSNPN; CDR2 reads SVGIG (reference sequence). CDR3 length: 12 residues. With 3 bases removed from V and 6 bases from J, the gap between germline ends came to 11 bases. CDR3 in DNA: TGTGCCTGGAGCTCCGGGACCGCTGAAGCTTTCTTT. It specifies CAWSSGTAEAFF. The whole variable domain, remainder taken from reference TRBV30 and TRBJ1-1, is SQTIHQWPATLVQPVGSPLSLECTVEGTSNPNLYWYRQAAGRGLQLLFYSVGIGQISSEVPQNLSASRPQDRQFILSSKKLLLSDSGFYLCAWSSGTAEAFFGQGTRLTVV.

In its sample, this clonotype was seen a few times. This sequence joins TRBV19 and TRBJ2-1; D remains unclear. In germline, CDR1 is LNHDA, CDR2 SQIVND (reference sequence). V was clipped by 3 bases and J by 5 bases, with 8 bases between them. The CDR3 has 13 residues. Here the CDR3 DNA reads TGTGCCAGTAGTATCACCCGGGACAATGAGCAGTTCTTC. Amino acids: CASSITRDNEQFF.

This clonotype was observed a handful of times. The J gene is TRBJ2-2, the V gene TRBV7-2; tentatively, D is TRBD2 (6 bases). The germline V gene has CDR1 SGHTA and CDR2 FQGNSA. The ends were cut back, 3 bases at V and 5 bases at J, with 16 bases in the middle. The CDR3 consists of 16 residues. CDR3 coding DNA: TGTGCCAGCAGCTTCCCTGGGACTGTCCGTACCGGGGAGCTGTTTTTT. The encoded protein is CASSFPGTVRTGELFF.